This entry features one T cell receptor (beta chain) sequence. The antigen is not known. FACS was used to enrich TEMRA cells, whereas the CD8+ and CD4+ T cells were obtained by negative isolation. RNA in amounts of roughly 0.45 to 1 ug was reverse transcribed with random hexamers. From the immunoSEQ multiplex PCR reads, TCRdb called clonotypes with MiXCR, one entry per CDR3 protein. The sample shows fewer than 250,000 distinct CDR3 sequences, around 93% of them seen only once. The data were taken from a study of CD8 T cells in Susac syndrome. The CDR3 is made up of 16 amino acids. Germline V gene lookup returns CDR1 SGHRS and CDR2 YFSETQ. Trimming took 4 bases from V and 0 from J, leaving 13 bases between them. Study results and caveats: An acknowledgment was made by the study that its TCR sequencing and HLA analysis involved relatively few individuals.

The V and J genes are TRBV5-1 and TRBJ1-4, with D possibly TRBD1 on 5 matching bases. Source material: CD4+ T cells from PBMCs. This TCR came from a human donor in good health. CDR3 protein: CASSPQTVATNEKLFF. The CDR3 nucleotides are TGCGCCAGCAGCCCTCAGACAGTTGCAACTAATGAAAAACTGTTTTTT.